The clone carrying this TCR beta chain was seen a few times. These data belong to a study of blood T cells in healthy people across ages. A second PCR, run for roughly 7 to 11 cycles, used a sample-barcoded 5' primer plus a J-beta primer mix. TCRdb used MiXCR to reprocess the 5' RACE reads, holding one entry per CDR3 protein. The sample lists hundreds of thousands of distinct CDR3 sequences, around 54% occurring once. Sequencing used blood. The clonotype comes from a man between 60 and 75 years old in good health.

Written as DNA, the CDR3 is TGTGCCAGCAGCCGGTGGGGTCAGCGGGGGGCCTATGAGCAGTTCTTC. Residues: CASSRWGQRGAYEQFF. The V and J genes are TRBV27 and TRBJ2-1, with 9 positions matching TRBD2. V dropped 6 bases and J dropped 8; count of bases not matched to a gene: 14. This CDR3 region has 16 residues. CDR1 is MNHEY, CDR2 SMNVEV, per germline (reference sequence).